The rows below give T cell receptor beta chains drawn from one sample of a study of T cell responses to AZD1222 COVID-19 vaccine. Repertoires were generated with immunoSEQ multiplex PCR, while TCRdb's copy carries only in-frame clones and drops some. The data show around 140,000 clones, just over 90% seen once. The starting material was peripheral blood, obtained on day 0 of AZD1222 vaccination. All receptors come from an adult in good health. The CDR3 runs from the conserved cysteine through the conserved F or W. Fields, in order: clone size, D gene, J gene, V gene, CDR3 protein, CDR3 DNA. A D gene is named only where the DNA matches it firmly. Only part of the rows carry a size: once, few, many, or a class if the clone is expanded.

clone_size: -
d_call: -
j_call: TRBJ1-6
v_call: TRBV2
cdr3_aa: CASSEDHSPNSPLHF
cdr3_nt: TGTGCCAGCAGTGAAGATCACAGCCCCAATTCACCCCTCCACTTT

clone_size: -
d_call: -
j_call: TRBJ1-1
v_call: TRBV3-1/TRBV3-2
cdr3_aa: CASSQDRRGGRAFF
cdr3_nt: TGTGCCAGCAGCCAAGATAGGCGTGGGGGTCGAGCTTTCTTT

clone_size: -
d_call: -
j_call: TRBJ2-7
v_call: TRBV7-9
cdr3_aa: CASSLGGTSYEQYF
cdr3_nt: TGTGCCAGCAGCTTAGGTGGAACCTCCTACGAGCAGTACTTC

clone_size: few
d_call: -
j_call: TRBJ2-7
v_call: TRBV12-3/TRBV12-4
cdr3_aa: CASSLTGYEQYF
cdr3_nt: TGTGCCAGCAGCCTTACGGGCTACGAGCAGTACTTC

clone_size: -
d_call: TRBD2
j_call: TRBJ2-3
v_call: TRBV4-3
cdr3_aa: CASSQDSGLAGGMQYF
cdr3_nt: TGCGCCAGCAGCCAAGATTCGGGACTAGCGGGAGGTATGCAGTATTTT

clone_size: -
d_call: -
j_call: TRBJ1-5
v_call: TRBV11-3
cdr3_aa: CASSLGDNDSNQPQHF
cdr3_nt: TGTGCCAGCAGCTTAGGTGACAACGATAGCAATCAGCCCCAGCATTTT

clone_size: -
d_call: TRBD1
j_call: TRBJ1-2
v_call: TRBV7-3
cdr3_aa: CASGQGYGYTF
cdr3_nt: TGTGCCAGCGGACAGGGCTATGGCTACACCTTC

clone_size: -
d_call: -
j_call: TRBJ1-2
v_call: TRBV2
cdr3_aa: CASSDSRGYTF
cdr3_nt: TGTGCCAGCAGCGACAGTCGGGGCTACACCTTC

clone_size: -
d_call: TRBD2
j_call: TRBJ2-7
v_call: TRBV18
cdr3_aa: CASSPASTASGRSAYEQYF
cdr3_nt: TGTGCCAGCTCACCAGCGAGTACGGCTAGCGGGAGAAGTGCCTACGAGCAGTACTTC

clone_size: -
d_call: -
j_call: TRBJ1-4
v_call: TRBV15
cdr3_aa: CATSRDRGWEKLFF
cdr3_nt: TGTGCCACCAGCAGAGACAGGGGTTGGGAAAAACTGTTTTTT

clone_size: -
d_call: TRBD1
j_call: TRBJ1-4
v_call: TRBV19
cdr3_aa: CASRPWGTGGTNEKLFF
cdr3_nt: TGTGCCAGTAGACCCTGGGGGACAGGGGGAACTAATGAAAAACTGTTTTTT

clone_size: -
d_call: TRBD2
j_call: TRBJ2-3
v_call: TRBV6-1
cdr3_aa: CASSEGEGPFTDTQYF
cdr3_nt: TGTGCCAGCAGTGAAGGGGAGGGGCCCTTCACAGATACGCAGTATTTT

clone_size: -
d_call: -
j_call: TRBJ2-7
v_call: TRBV5-1
cdr3_aa: CASSLYGSLGEQYF
cdr3_nt: TGCGCCAGCAGCTTGTATGGCAGCCTCGGCGAGCAGTACTTC

clone_size: once
d_call: -
j_call: TRBJ2-4
v_call: TRBV29-1
cdr3_aa: CSVKQLAGGFKNIQYF
cdr3_nt: TGCAGCGTGAAACAGCTCGCCGGGGGTTTCAAAAACATTCAGTACTTC

clone_size: -
d_call: TRBD2
j_call: TRBJ2-5
v_call: TRBV4-2
cdr3_aa: CASSPQRGGQETQYF
cdr3_nt: TGTGCCAGCAGCCCCCAGCGGGGGGGACAAGAGACCCAGTACTTC

clone_size: -
d_call: -
j_call: TRBJ2-2
v_call: TRBV19
cdr3_aa: CASSFTGRHTGELFF
cdr3_nt: TGTGCCAGTAGTTTTACAGGGCGGCACACCGGGGAGCTGTTTTTT

clone_size: -
d_call: -
j_call: TRBJ2-2
v_call: TRBV3-1/TRBV3-2
cdr3_aa: CASSQGGSAGELFF
cdr3_nt: TGTGCCAGCAGCCAAGGAGGGAGCGCCGGGGAGCTGTTTTTT

clone_size: -
d_call: -
j_call: TRBJ2-3
v_call: TRBV7-9
cdr3_aa: CASSESDTQYF
cdr3_nt: TGTGCCAGCAGTGAATCCGATACGCAGTATTTT

clone_size: -
d_call: TRBD1
j_call: TRBJ2-2
v_call: TRBV30
cdr3_aa: CAWRAQGAGELFF
cdr3_nt: TGTGCCTGGAGAGCACAGGGGGCCGGGGAGCTGTTTTTT

clone_size: -
d_call: TRBD1
j_call: TRBJ2-5
v_call: TRBV18
cdr3_aa: CASSPGDRGPETQYF
cdr3_nt: TGTGCCAGCTCACCTGGAGACAGGGGGCCGGAGACCCAGTACTTC

clone_size: -
d_call: TRBD1
j_call: TRBJ1-2
v_call: TRBV18
cdr3_aa: CASSLGQTANYGYTF
cdr3_nt: TGTGCCAGCTCATTGGGACAGACTGCTAACTATGGCTACACCTTC

clone_size: -
d_call: -
j_call: TRBJ2-2
v_call: TRBV19
cdr3_aa: CASSRTGGNGELFF
cdr3_nt: TGTGCCAGTAGCCGGACAGGCGGGAACGGGGAGCTGTTTTTT

clone_size: -
d_call: TRBD1
j_call: TRBJ2-7
v_call: TRBV10-3
cdr3_aa: CAISELGQGENEQYF
cdr3_nt: TGTGCCATCAGTGAGTTGGGACAGGGGGAAAACGAGCAGTACTTC

clone_size: -
d_call: TRBD1
j_call: TRBJ2-1
v_call: TRBV5-4
cdr3_aa: CASSPPGQGGIDEQFF
cdr3_nt: TGTGCCAGCAGCCCGCCTGGACAGGGAGGTATAGATGAGCAGTTCTTC

clone_size: -
d_call: TRBD2
j_call: TRBJ2-3
v_call: TRBV2
cdr3_aa: CASSELLAGGETQYF
cdr3_nt: TGTGCCAGCAGTGAGCTACTAGCGGGAGGAGAAACGCAGTATTTT

clone_size: -
d_call: TRBD1
j_call: TRBJ1-1
v_call: TRBV18
cdr3_aa: CASSPVQGADTEAFF
cdr3_nt: TGTGCCAGCTCACCAGTACAGGGGGCGGACACTGAAGCTTTCTTT

clone_size: -
d_call: -
j_call: TRBJ2-2
v_call: TRBV21-1
cdr3_aa: CASSRDRDRTGELFF
cdr3_nt: TGTGCCAGCAGCCGAGACCGGGACCGCACCGGGGAGCTGTTTTTT

clone_size: -
d_call: -
j_call: TRBJ2-7
v_call: TRBV2
cdr3_aa: CASSEADRYEQYF
cdr3_nt: TGTGCCAGCAGTGAAGCGGACCGCTACGAGCAGTACTTC

clone_size: -
d_call: -
j_call: TRBJ1-1
v_call: TRBV18
cdr3_aa: CASSPLDGNTEAFF
cdr3_nt: TGTGCCAGCTCACCGTTGGACGGTAACACTGAAGCTTTCTTT

clone_size: -
d_call: -
j_call: TRBJ1-5
v_call: TRBV19
cdr3_aa: CASNPHTGAQHF
cdr3_nt: TGTGCCAGCAATCCGCATACGGGGGCCCAGCATTTT

clone_size: -
d_call: TRBD2
j_call: TRBJ2-7
v_call: TRBV6-5
cdr3_aa: CASSRERDPNYEQYF
cdr3_nt: TGTGCCAGCAGCCGGGAGCGGGACCCCAACTACGAGCAGTACTTC

clone_size: -
d_call: -
j_call: TRBJ2-7
v_call: TRBV4-3
cdr3_aa: CASSPDPVHYEQYF
cdr3_nt: TGCGCCAGCAGCCCAGACCCGGTTCACTACGAGCAGTACTTC

clone_size: -
d_call: TRBD1
j_call: TRBJ2-7
v_call: TRBV4-3
cdr3_aa: CASSQHRDSVYEQYF
cdr3_nt: TGCGCCAGCAGCCAACACCGGGACAGTGTATACGAGCAGTACTTC

clone_size: -
d_call: -
j_call: TRBJ1-1
v_call: TRBV19
cdr3_aa: CASSIDRADEAFF
cdr3_nt: TGTGCCAGTAGTATAGATAGGGCAGATGAAGCTTTCTTT

clone_size: -
d_call: -
j_call: TRBJ2-7
v_call: TRBV11-2
cdr3_aa: CASSLVGGRSIKSSYEQYF
cdr3_nt: TGTGCCAGCAGCTTAGTTGGGGGGAGGTCCATAAAAAGCTCCTACGAGCAGTACTTC

clone_size: once
d_call: -
j_call: TRBJ1-5
v_call: TRBV10-3
cdr3_aa: CAISEYKGMGQPQHF
cdr3_nt: TGTGCCATCAGTGAGTACAAGGGTATGGGTCAGCCCCAGCATTTT

clone_size: once
d_call: -
j_call: TRBJ2-7
v_call: TRBV12-3/TRBV12-4
cdr3_aa: CASSGGGVGEQYF
cdr3_nt: TGTGCCAGCAGTGGGGGCGGGGTGGGCGAGCAGTACTTC

clone_size: -
d_call: -
j_call: TRBJ1-4
v_call: TRBV7-9
cdr3_aa: CASSLQGAGELFF
cdr3_nt: TGTGCCAGCAGCTTGCAAGGGGCAGGAGAACTGTTTTTT

clone_size: -
d_call: -
j_call: TRBJ2-7
v_call: TRBV2
cdr3_aa: CASGEVAGLFPEQYF
cdr3_nt: TGTGCCAGCGGTGAGGTGGCAGGTTTGTTCCCCGAGCAGTACTTC

clone_size: -
d_call: -
j_call: TRBJ1-2
v_call: TRBV29-1
cdr3_aa: CSVVGTRPHRHTF
cdr3_nt: TGCAGCGTTGTAGGGACAAGGCCCCACAGGCATACCTTC

clone_size: -
d_call: TRBD1
j_call: TRBJ1-1
v_call: TRBV28
cdr3_aa: CASSLVNRGTFF
cdr3_nt: TGTGCCAGCAGTTTAGTGAACAGGGGCACTTTCTTT

clone_size: -
d_call: -
j_call: TRBJ1-3
v_call: TRBV9
cdr3_aa: CASSVGIGGGNTIYF
cdr3_nt: TGTGCCAGCAGCGTAGGAATAGGGGGTGGAAACACCATATATTTT

clone_size: once
d_call: -
j_call: TRBJ2-2
v_call: TRBV7-9
cdr3_aa: CASSPVTGELFF
cdr3_nt: TGTGCCAGCAGCCCTGTAACCGGGGAGCTGTTTTTT

clone_size: -
d_call: -
j_call: TRBJ2-4
v_call: TRBV19
cdr3_aa: CASSIEGANIQYF
cdr3_nt: TGTGCCAGTAGTATAGAGGGGGCTAACATTCAGTACTTC

clone_size: -
d_call: TRBD2
j_call: TRBJ2-1
v_call: TRBV27
cdr3_aa: CASSLWSGRFDEQFF
cdr3_nt: TGTGCCAGCAGTTTATGGTCCGGGAGGTTCGATGAGCAGTTCTTC

clone_size: -
d_call: -
j_call: TRBJ1-1
v_call: TRBV6-5
cdr3_aa: CASSYSISSIAFF
cdr3_nt: TGTGCCAGCAGTTACTCGATTTCGTCTATAGCTTTCTTT

clone_size: -
d_call: -
j_call: TRBJ2-7
v_call: TRBV19
cdr3_aa: CASSIFGDTYEQYF
cdr3_nt: TGTGCCAGTAGTATCTTTGGGGATACCTACGAGCAGTACTTC

clone_size: -
d_call: -
j_call: TRBJ2-7
v_call: TRBV3-1/TRBV3-2
cdr3_aa: CASSHLTYEQYF
cdr3_nt: TGTGCCAGCAGCCACTTAACCTACGAGCAGTACTTC

clone_size: -
d_call: TRBD1
j_call: TRBJ2-2
v_call: TRBV12-5
cdr3_aa: CASGPEGQFFPGELFF
cdr3_nt: TGTGCTAGTGGTCCCGAGGGACAGTTTTTTCCCGGGGAGCTGTTTTTT

clone_size: few
d_call: TRBD1
j_call: TRBJ1-4
v_call: TRBV18
cdr3_aa: CASSPWTGGGGNEKLFF
cdr3_nt: TGTGCCAGCTCACCGTGGACAGGGGGCGGAGGTAATGAAAAACTGTTTTTT

clone_size: -
d_call: TRBD2
j_call: TRBJ2-7
v_call: TRBV2
cdr3_aa: CASALGSGRQYEQYF
cdr3_nt: TGTGCCAGCGCCCTGGGGAGCGGGAGGCAGTACGAGCAGTACTTC

clone_size: -
d_call: TRBD1
j_call: TRBJ1-5
v_call: TRBV19
cdr3_aa: CASSIDQGQVINQPQHF
cdr3_nt: TGTGCCAGTAGTATAGATCAAGGACAGGTAATTAATCAGCCCCAGCATTTT

clone_size: -
d_call: -
j_call: TRBJ1-1
v_call: TRBV18
cdr3_aa: CASSPVSSLGEGFTEAFF
cdr3_nt: TGTGCCAGCTCACCCGTTTCCAGCCTAGGGGAGGGCTTCACTGAAGCTTTCTTT